These 13 T cell receptor beta chains originate from one sample sequenced in a study of blood T cell repertoires in COVID-19. This table comes from immunoSEQ multiplex PCR, and its TCRdb copy is limited to in-frame clones, with some not included. The sample includes around 65,000 clones, roughly 81% of them seen just once. The sample was peripheral blood. These receptors originate from a human donor in a cohort sampled during active COVID-19.

This clone was detected only a few times. V and J are TRBV7-9 and TRBJ2-5; a possible D gene is TRBD1 (6 bases). Trimming shortened V by 0 bases and J by 5 bases, and 13 bases separated the two germline ends. CDR1 and CDR2 (germline): SEHNR, FQNEAQ (reference sequence). The CDR3 extends over 15 amino acids. CDR3 in DNA: TGTGCCAGCAGCTTAGCTTACCAGGGGTTGGAGACCCAGTACTTC. Its protein product is CASSLAYQGLETQYF.

This chain connects TRBV5-4 to TRBJ2-3, with a tentative D call TRBD1 (5 bases). The V gene lost 5 bases and the J gene lost 0 bases, with 10 bases spanning the gap. The CDR3 loop spans 14 amino acids. Germline values: CDR1 SGHNT, CDR2 YYREEE (reference sequence). The CDR3 sequence is CASRSGMSTDTQYF. The CDR3 DNA is TGTGCCAGCAGATCAGGGATGAGCACAGATACGCAGTATTTT.

This clone has ten or more counts. The CDR3 bases are TGTGCCAGCAGTGTCGCGGGGAACACTGAAGCTTTCTTT. It encodes CASSVAGNTEAFF. The V and J genes are TRBV27 and TRBJ1-1; D remains unclear. This CDR3 has 13 amino acids. Germline V lookup: CDR1 MNHEY, CDR2 SMNVEV (reference sequence). V lost 5 bases and J 1 base, leaving 8 bases between the germline ends.

This clone has a single count. V gene TRBV28 combines with J gene TRBJ2-2; 11 bases are shared with TRBD2. V shed 6 bases and J 5 bases; nucleotides not matched to a gene: 17. The CDR3 consists of 19 residues. CDR1 and CDR2 from the germline V gene are MDHEN and SYDVKM. Here the CDR3 DNA reads TGTGCCAGCAGCCACCCCCCGGGAGTAGCGGGAGGGCAAACCGGGGAGCTGTTTTTT. Protein: CASSHPPGVAGGQTGELFF.

A single count supports this clone. This sequence joins TRBV9 and TRBJ2-7; a weak D match, TRBD2 (5 bases). CDR1 SGDLS and CDR2 YYNGEE come from the germline V gene. V lost 1 base, J lost 0 bases, and 14 bases lay in between. The CDR3 sequence is 16 residues long. CDR3 region: CASSVNERTSSYEQYF. DNA for the CDR3: TGTGCCAGCAGCGTAAATGAGCGGACGAGCTCCTACGAGCAGTACTTC.

The chain's CDR3 is CASSIPRDTGELFF. CDR3 coding DNA: TGTGCCAGTAGTATCCCGAGGGACACCGGGGAGCTGTTTTTT. This rearrangement joins TRBV19 to TRBJ2-2; TRBD2 is a possible D gene (5 bases). CDR3 size: 14 residues. Germline V lookup: CDR1 LNHDA, CDR2 SQIVND (reference sequence). Trimming shortened V by 3 bases and J by 3 bases, and 8 bases separated the two germline ends.

The V gene is TRBV7-2, the J gene TRBJ2-5; 7 bases fit TRBD1. The length of the CDR3 is 17 residues. The germline CDR1 and CDR2 sequences are SGHTA and FQGNSA. The V and J ends lost 4 bases and 2 bases, in that order; junction bases with no gene match: 13. The CDR3 sequence is CASSSVGQKYIQETQYF. CDR3 nucleotides: TGTGCCAGCAGCTCGGTGGGACAGAAGTATATACAAGAGACCCAGTACTTC.

The chain recombines TRBV21-1 with TRBJ2-1; the table's D call, TRBD2, was not checked against the DNA. TRBV21-1 is marked as a pseudogene. This CDR3 contains 19 residues. As DNA, the CDR3 is TGTGCCAGCAGGTTACTAGCGGGAGTGTCCGTGGGCTCCTACAATGAGCAGTTCTTC. This sequence encodes CASRLLAGVSVGSYNEQFF.

This chain joins TRBV9 and TRBJ2-1; D gene uncertain. The CDR3 has 15 residues. The V end was cut by 0 bases, the J end by 7 bases, with 14 bases between. Per the germline V gene, CDR1 is SGDLS and CDR2 is YYNGEE. The CDR3 loop reads CASSVAPEAPNEQFF. CDR3 nucleotide sequence: TGTGCCAGCAGCGTAGCTCCCGAGGCCCCTAATGAGCAGTTCTTC.

The chain recombines TRBV24-1 with TRBJ1-2; 7 nucleotides align to TRBD1. Germline V lookup: CDR1 KGHDR, CDR2 SFDVKD. CDR3 length: 15 residues. V shed 3 bases, J shed 3 bases, and the junction held 6 bases outside the gene matches. CDR3 DNA sequence: TGTGCCACCAGTGATCCGCGGACAGGATACTATGGCTACACCTTC. Residues: CATSDPRTGYYGYTF.

This sequence joins TRBV2 and TRBJ1-2, with D possibly matching TRBD1 (6 bases). Germline loops: CDR1 SNHLY, CDR2 FYNNEI. V dropped 4 bases and J dropped 8 bases, with 11 bases sitting between them. The CDR3 runs to 12 residues. The CDR3 bases are TGTGCCAGCAGTGCCAGGGGTGAAGGCTACACCTTC. Protein sequence: CASSARGEGYTF.

This clone came up many times. The CDR3 nucleotides read TGCGCCAGCAGCCAAAGTAGCGGGAGGGCCCACAATGAGCAGTTCTTC. Protein: CASSQSSGRAHNEQFF. The rearrangement links TRBV4-3 to TRBJ2-1, with TRBD2 matching 11 bases. The junction had 5 bases not matched to a gene; V was cut back by 2 bases and J by 5 bases. Germline V gene data show CDR1 as LGHNA and CDR2 as YSLEER. This CDR3 is 16 amino acids long.

The chain has TRBV12-3 or TRBV12-4 and TRBJ2-1, with D perhaps TRBD2 (6 bases). The CDR3 runs 13 residues. V was pared by 6 bases and J by 7 bases, with 13 bases between. CDR3 residues: CASRGTAGNEQFF. The CDR3 DNA follows: TGTGCCAGCAGGGGGACTGCTGGGAATGAGCAGTTCTTC.